These 11 T cell receptor beta chains came from one sample sequenced in a study of T cells in Graves' hyperthyroidism and ophthalmopathy. The TCR beta CDR3 regions underwent amplification using RNA transcripts as the source. An initial round of RT-PCR targeting the TCR CDR3 relied on the HTBI primer set. TCRdb reprocessed the multiplex PCR reads via MiXCR and lists one record per CDR3 protein. The repertoire holds around 620,000 distinct CDR3 sequences, with more than 13% as singletons. The sequencing sample was made of blood. The receptors were sampled from a young woman with Graves' ophthalmopathy.

The sample holds many counts of this clonotype. The genes are TRBV20-1 and TRBJ2-7; possible D gene TRBD1, 6 bases. The CDR3 is made up of 14 amino acids. V lost 0 bases and J 4 bases, leaving 13 bases between the germline ends. Germline CDR1 is DFQATT and CDR2 is SNEGSKA (reference sequence). The CDR3 region is CSAREGRGRYEQYF. CDR3 bases: TGCAGTGCTAGAGAGGGCAGGGGTCGATACGAGCAGTACTTC.

This clonotype showed up many times. The chain is built from TRBV28 and TRBJ2-2; D remains unclear. From germline, CDR1 is MDHEN and CDR2 SYDVKM. V lost 5 bases, J lost 7 bases, and 8 bases lay in between. The CDR3 has 12 amino acids. The CDR3 nucleotides are TGTGCCAGCAGTCTCAACGTCGGGGAGCTGTTTTTT. Translating it yields CASSLNVGELFF.

This clonotype appeared many times. The rearrangement uses TRBV12-3 or TRBV12-4 and TRBJ2-2, with 7 bases matching TRBD2. Trimming cost V 1 base and J 4 bases; bases outside gene matches: 6. The CDR3 covers 16 residues. CDR3 sequence reads: CASSLGLASITGELFF. The CDR3 nucleotides read TGTGCCAGCAGTTTAGGACTAGCCTCAATCACCGGGGAGCTGTTTTTT.

This clonotype was counted a few times. This rearrangement joins TRBV4-3 to TRBJ1-5; D is undetermined. This CDR3 is built from 16 residues. Germline CDR1 reads LGHNA; CDR2 reads YSLEER. V was shortened by 0 bases and J by 0 bases, with 9 bases between the two germline ends. The CDR3 spells CASSQEFAVSNQPQHF. In DNA, the CDR3 is TGCGCCAGCAGCCAAGAGTTTGCAGTTAGCAATCAGCCCCAGCATTTT.

Worth noting for this clonotype: A read error may account for a junction end that differs from germline. The gene calls are TRBV10-3 and TRBJ2-1; TRBD1 agrees at 10 bases. In germline, CDR1 is ENHRY, CDR2 SYGVKD. The CDR3 sequence is 15 residues long. The CDR3 is CASSLPGQGYNERFF. CDR3 DNA sequence: TGTGCCAGCAGTCTGCCGGGACAGGGGTACAATGAGCGGTTCTTC.

This clonotype has ten or more counts. The chain links TRBV7-9 to TRBJ1-6; D remains unclear. V was clipped by 8 bases and J by 7 bases, with 9 bases between them. Germline CDR1 and CDR2: SEHNR and FQNEAQ (reference sequence). CDR3 length equals 12 residues. The CDR3 region is CASSLENSPLHF. Here the CDR3 DNA reads TGTGCCAGCTCACTCGAGAATTCACCCCTCCACTTT.

V is TRBV9 and J is TRBJ2-1, with 7 bases matching TRBD2. Germline loops: CDR1 SGDLS, CDR2 YYNGEE. This CDR3 region has 16 residues. V lost 1 base and J lost 3; bases outside the gene matches: 7. CDR3 amino acids: CASSVSWDYYYNEQFF. CDR3 sequence (DNA): TGTGCCAGCAGCGTAAGCTGGGACTATTACTACAATGAGCAGTTCTTC.

This clonotype has a single count. The chain combines TRBV19 with TRBJ2-5; D not certain. V was trimmed by 3 bases and J by 4 bases, leaving 6 bases between them. The V gene's germline CDR1 is LNHDA and CDR2 SQIVND (reference sequence). This CDR3 has 12 residues. CDR3 residues: CASSMSGETQYF. DNA of the CDR3: TGTGCCAGTAGTATGTCGGGAGAGACCCAGTACTTC.

About this clonotype itself: Just one base apart from a much larger clone, this may be a read error. CDR3 in amino acids: CASSWGTSGPYEQYF. In DNA, the CDR3 is TGTGCCAGCAGTTGGGGGACTAGCGGGCCCTACGAGCAGTACTTC. The chain combines TRBV6-9 with TRBJ2-7, with 12 bases aligning to TRBD2. With V trimmed by 4 bases and J by 2 bases, 3 bases remained unmatched. The CDR3 sequence is 15 residues long. CDR1 MNHGY and CDR2 SVAAGI come from the germline V gene.

The chain carries TRBV5-6 and TRBJ2-7; weak D call: TRBD2 (5 bases). The V end lost 4 bases, the J end lost 0 bases, and 20 bases lay between the germline ends. The CDR3 runs to 17 residues. Germline CDR1 reads SGHDT; CDR2 reads YYEEEE. This CDR3 reads CASSAPPGKWGSYEQYF. CDR3 DNA: TGTGCCAGCAGCGCGCCCCCGGGGAAATGGGGCTCCTACGAGCAGTACTTC.

In its sample, this clonotype was seen a few times. This sequence joins TRBV6-2 or TRBV6-3 and TRBJ2-7; 12 positions agree with TRBD2. The germline V gene encodes CDR1 MNHEY and CDR2 SVGEGT. V was clipped by 7 bases and J by 5 bases; unmatched bases: 6. The CDR3 has 14 amino acids. CDR3 in amino acids: CASISTSGRHEQYF. The CDR3 DNA follows: TGTGCCAGCATTAGCACTAGCGGGAGGCACGAGCAGTACTTC.